Each of the 24 T cell receptor beta chains below was sequenced from the same sample in a study of long-term antiretroviral therapy in people with HIV. The authors ran the immunoSEQ assay, v3.0, at survey level. Assay: immunoSEQ multiplex PCR; the TCRdb copy retains only in-frame clones and omits some. The sample holds roughly 25,000 clones, about 80% seen once. The sample consisted of unsorted PBMCs, taken 0.7 years before starting antiretroviral therapy. The source is a man aged 25-45 years with HIV.

This clone was seen a handful of times. The chain couples TRBV11-3 to TRBJ2-5, with D possibly matching TRBD2 (6 bases). V lost 4 bases, J lost 0 bases, and 9 bases lay in between. From germline, CDR1 is SGHNT and CDR2 YENEEA. The CDR3 sequence is 14 residues long. CDR3 in amino acids: CASSSPGDQETQYF. The DNA for the CDR3 is TGTGCCAGCAGCTCCCCGGGGGACCAAGAGACCCAGTACTTC.

CDR3 region: CASSIGGVKHNEQFF. CDR3 nucleotide sequence: TGTGCCAGTAGTATAGGGGGAGTGAAACACAATGAGCAGTTCTTC. The gene calls are TRBV19 and TRBJ2-1; possibly TRBD2 for D (5 bases). Germline CDR1 and CDR2: LNHDA and SQIVND (reference sequence). Between the trimmed V and J ends, which lost 1 base and 5 bases, there was a span of 12 bases. The CDR3 covers 15 residues.

The V call is TRBV6-6, the J call TRBJ2-1, with 8 bases fitting TRBD2. The trim removed 5 bases at V and 6 bases at J, leaving 3 bases unmatched. In germline, CDR1 is MNHNY, CDR2 SVGAGI (reference sequence). There are 13 residues in the CDR3. As DNA, the CDR3 is TGTGCCAGCAGTCGACTAGCGACCAATGAGCAGTTCTTC. Translation: CASSRLATNEQFF.

The V gene is TRBV27, the J gene TRBJ1-6; TRBD1 is a possible D gene (5 bases). Per the germline V gene, CDR1 is MNHEY and CDR2 is SMNVEV (reference sequence). The CDR3 contains 17 residues. V was shortened by 5 bases and J by 3 bases, with 17 bases between the two germline ends. CDR3 protein: CASSVLPRDLYNSPLHF. As DNA, the CDR3 is TGTGCCAGCAGTGTATTACCACGGGACCTCTATAATTCACCCCTCCACTTT.

The rearrangement joins TRBV5-4 to TRBJ1-1; D gene uncertain. With 0 bases removed from V and 1 base from J, the gap between germline ends came to 10 bases. Germline-derived CDR1 and CDR2 are SGHNT and YYREEE (reference sequence). This CDR3 is built from 15 residues. The CDR3 loop reads CASSLDRAPNTEAFF. The CDR3 DNA is TGTGCCAGCAGCTTGGATCGGGCCCCGAACACTGAAGCTTTCTTT.

The chain is built from TRBV7-3 and TRBJ2-3, with a weak D call TRBD2 (5 bases). The V gene's germline CDR1 is SGHTA and CDR2 FQGTGA. The V gene lost 6 bases and the J gene lost 4 bases, with 14 bases spanning the gap. This CDR3 comprises 14 residues. The CDR3 reads CASSPRGSPDTQYF. DNA of the CDR3: TGTGCCAGCAGTCCCCGGGGATCCCCAGATACGCAGTATTTT.

This clone has just one count. This sequence joins TRBV28 and TRBJ2-7, with a possible D match to TRBD1 (5 bases). Trimming took off 6 bases at V and 3 bases at J, with 12 bases between the two ends. Looked up from germline, CDR1 is MDHEN and CDR2 is SYDVKM. CDR3 length: 13 residues. The CDR3 reads CASRPDRVYEQYF. DNA of the CDR3: TGTGCCAGCAGACCCGACAGAGTCTACGAGCAGTACTTC.

CDR3 in amino acids: CASVRGGYYGYTF. Written as DNA, the CDR3 is TGTGCCAGCGTTCGGGGGGGATACTATGGCTACACCTTC. The chain has TRBV28 and TRBJ1-2; tentatively, D is TRBD1 (5 bases). Deletions cut 8 bases from V and 3 bases from J, with 13 bases between. The CDR3 runs 13 residues. Germline V CDR1 and CDR2: MDHEN, SYDVKM.

The CDR3 here is CASAIGRLTDTQYF. The CDR3 DNA reads as TGTGCCAGCGCCATCGGCAGACTCACAGATACGCAGTATTTT. The J gene is TRBJ2-3, the V gene TRBV6-5; no reliable D call. Germline CDR1 and CDR2: MNHEY and SVGAGI. This CDR3 is 14 amino acids long. V was shortened by 8 bases and J by 2 bases, with 14 bases between the two germline ends.

This clone was seen a single time. The DNA for the CDR3 is TGTGCCAGCAGCTCTACAGGGGTACAACGTGCTTCACCCCTCCACTTT. Translated, it gives CASSSTGVQRASPLHF. This chain links TRBV5-4 with TRBJ1-6, with 7 nucleotides matching TRBD1. The germline V gene has CDR1 SGHNT and CDR2 YYREEE (reference sequence). Trimming at V came to 3 bases and at J to 9 bases, leaving 12 bases not matched to a gene. The length of the CDR3 is 16 residues. Using reference TRBV5-4 and TRBJ1-6 for the parts outside the CDR3, the full variable domain is ETGVTQSPTHLIKTRGQQVTLRCSSQSGHNTVSWYQQALGQGPQFIFQYYREEENGRGNFPPRFSGLQFPNYSSELNVNALELDDSALYLCASSSTGVQRASPLHFGNGTRLTVT.

The chain is built from TRBV27 and TRBJ1-2; 7 bases are a match to TRBD1. Germline CDR1 MNHEY, CDR2 SMNVEV (reference sequence). J gave up 4 bases and V 3 bases, and 2 bases lay outside the gene matches. The CDR3 loop spans 13 amino acids. The CDR3 sequence is CASSLPGGYGYTF. The DNA of the CDR3 is TGTGCCAGCAGTTTGCCAGGGGGCTATGGCTACACCTTC.

V is TRBV6-5 and J is TRBJ1-4; 8 bases are shared with TRBD1. Looked up from germline, CDR1 is MNHEY and CDR2 is SVGAGI. The trim removed 6 bases at V and 7 bases at J, leaving 7 bases unmatched. The CDR3 totals 14 residues. The CDR3: CASRWTGSGEKLFF. In DNA, the CDR3 is TGTGCCAGCAGGTGGACAGGGAGCGGTGAAAAACTGTTTTTT.

The genes are TRBV5-1 and TRBJ2-1; D may be TRBD1 (6 bases). The ends were cut back, 4 bases at V and 7 bases at J, with 15 bases in the middle. CDR3 size: 14 residues. Germline CDR1 is SGHRS and CDR2 is YFSETQ. The CDR3 loop is CASSTTGMGNEQFF. The CDR3 nucleotides read TGCGCCAGCAGCACCACAGGGATGGGAAATGAGCAGTTCTTC.

This sequence joins TRBV7-6 and TRBJ2-2; D possibly matches TRBD1 or TRBD2 (5 bases each). The V gene's germline CDR1 is SGHVS and CDR2 FNYEAQ. This CDR3 is 13 amino acids long. The V and J ends lost 7 bases and 4 bases respectively, with 10 bases between them. The CDR3 protein is CASMPGRTGELFF. The CDR3 bases are TGTGCCAGCATGCCGGGGCGCACCGGGGAGCTGTTTTTT.

This clone was observed a single time. The sample carries other DNA sequences with the same CDR3. The chain employs TRBV28 and TRBJ2-7; D unresolved. V was trimmed by 6 bases and J by 5 bases, leaving 8 bases between them. The germline V gene encodes CDR1 MDHEN and CDR2 SYDVKM. The CDR3 has 11 amino acids. CDR3 loop: CASSLSNEQYF. The CDR3 DNA follows: TGTGCCAGCAGCCTTAGCAACGAGCAGTACTTC. Drawing the rest from reference TRBV28 and TRBJ2-7, the complete variable domain is DVKVTQSSRYLVKRTGEKVFLECVQDMDHENMFWYRQDPGLGLRLIYFSYDVKMKEKGDIPEGYSVSREKKERFSLILESASTNQTSMYLCASSLSNEQYFGPGTRLTVT.

This rearrangement joins TRBV11-2 to TRBJ1-4, with 7 bases matching TRBD1. The J segment lost 10 bases and the V segment lost 4 bases, leaving 9 bases of the junction unmatched. CDR3 length: 14 residues. Looked up from germline, CDR1 is SGHAT and CDR2 is FQNNGV. CDR3 DNA sequence: TGTGCCAGCAGCTCAATGACAGGGAGTGGAAAACTGTTTTTT. Protein sequence: CASSSMTGSGKLFF.

The chain is built from TRBV2 and TRBJ2-6; 11 bases map to TRBD1. The CDR3 is 14 amino acids. V gave up 5 bases and J gave up 12 bases; unmatched junction bases: 6. The germline gives CDR1 SNHLY, CDR2 FYNNEI. The CDR3, as DNA: TGTGCCAGCAGTTCGGACAGGGGGCCCAGCGTCCTGACTTTC. It specifies CASSSDRGPSVLTF.

This chain connects TRBV11-2 to TRBJ2-7; D not resolved. Germline CDR1 and CDR2: SGHAT and FQNNGV. Trimming stripped 0 bases from V and 10 bases from J, with 10 bases between. The CDR3 is made up of 12 amino acids. In DNA form, the CDR3 reads TGTGCCAGCAGCTTAGATAGAGGTGTTCAGTACTTC. It specifies CASSLDRGVQYF.

This sequence joins TRBV15 and TRBJ2-1, with 9 bases lining up with TRBD1. The J segment lost 10 bases and the V segment lost 8 bases, leaving 12 bases of the junction unmatched. The CDR3 has 14 amino acids. Germline-derived CDR1 and CDR2 are LNHNV and YYDKDF (reference sequence). The CDR3 sequence: CATGQGTGLREQFF. The CDR3 DNA reads as TGTGCCACCGGTCAGGGGACAGGGTTGCGCGAGCAGTTCTTC.

The J gene is TRBJ2-1, the V gene TRBV18, with TRBD2 identical over 7 bases. Germline values: CDR1 KGHSH, CDR2 LQKENI. The CDR3 runs to 17 residues. The trim removed 6 bases at V and 0 bases at J, leaving 11 bases unmatched. CDR3 nucleotides: TGTGCCAGCTCGGAAACCATGGGCGGGGGCTCCTACAATGAGCAGTTCTTC. Its protein product is CASSETMGGGSYNEQFF.

V is TRBV7-9 and J is TRBJ1-5, with D possibly matching TRBD1 (5 bases). Germline values: CDR1 SEHNR, CDR2 FQNEAQ (reference sequence). Trimming took off 5 bases at V and 2 bases at J, with 13 bases between the two ends. The CDR3 is 15 amino acids. The DNA of the CDR3 is TGTGCCAGCAGCCCGACCGACAGTGGCAATCAGCCCCAGCATTTT. It is translated as CASSPTDSGNQPQHF.

The chain recombines TRBV5-6 with TRBJ2-7; 8 bases fit TRBD1. Germline assignment: CDR1 SGHDT and CDR2 YYEEEE. The CDR3 covers 14 residues. J lost 3 bases, V lost 4 bases, and 6 bases had no gene match. Here the CDR3 reads CASSGTGSLYEQYF. CDR3 in DNA: TGTGCCAGCAGCGGGACAGGATCCCTCTACGAGCAGTACTTC.

This rearrangement joins TRBV9 to TRBJ2-7, with TRBD1 matching 7 bases. CDR1 is SGDLS, CDR2 YYNGEE, per germline. The CDR3 spans 15 residues. V trimming: 3 bases; J trimming: 4 bases; junction bases outside the gene matches: 10. The CDR3 here is CASSEGADRSYEQYF. In DNA form, the CDR3 reads TGTGCCAGCAGCGAGGGGGCTGATAGATCGTACGAGCAGTACTTC. The full variable domain, completed using reference TRBV9 and TRBJ2-7, is DSGVTQTPKHLITATGQRVTLRCSPRSGDLSVYWYQQSLDQGLQFLIQYYNGEERAKGNILERFSAQQFPDLHSELNLSSLELGDSALYFCASSEGADRSYEQYFGPGTRLTVT.

The chain has TRBV7-9 and TRBJ2-1; 9 bases map to TRBD1. Germline CDR1 reads SEHNR; CDR2 reads FQNEAQ (reference sequence). This CDR3 spans 16 amino acids. With V trimmed by 1 base and J by 4 bases, 5 bases remained unmatched. In DNA, the CDR3 is TGTGCCAGCAGCTTAGAAGTGGGGACAGGGTACAATGAGCAGTTCTTC. This gives the protein CASSLEVGTGYNEQFF.